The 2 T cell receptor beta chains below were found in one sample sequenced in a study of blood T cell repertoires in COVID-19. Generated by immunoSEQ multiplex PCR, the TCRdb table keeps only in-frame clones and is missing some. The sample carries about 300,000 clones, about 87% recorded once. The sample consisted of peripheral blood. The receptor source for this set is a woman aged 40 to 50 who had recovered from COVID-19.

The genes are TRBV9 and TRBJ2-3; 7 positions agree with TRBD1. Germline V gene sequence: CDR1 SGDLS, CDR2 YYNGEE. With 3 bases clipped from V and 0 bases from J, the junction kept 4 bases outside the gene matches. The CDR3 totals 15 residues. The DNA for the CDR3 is TGTGCCAGCAGCGCCTACAGGGGTAGCACAGATACGCAGTATTTT. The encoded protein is CASSAYRGSTDTQYF.

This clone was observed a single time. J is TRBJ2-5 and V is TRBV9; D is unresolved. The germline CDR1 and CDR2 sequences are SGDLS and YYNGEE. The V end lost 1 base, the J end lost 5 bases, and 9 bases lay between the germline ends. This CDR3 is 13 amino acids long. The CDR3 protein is CASSVSQKETQYF. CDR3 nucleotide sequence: TGTGCCAGCAGCGTATCTCAGAAGGAGACCCAGTACTTC.